Listed here are 18 T cell receptor beta chains from one sample, sequenced in a study of neurological immune-mediated disorders. TCRdb re-called the 5' RACE reads through MiXCR, storing one row per CDR3 protein. The table lists 55,000 to 65,000 distinct CDR3 sequences, 12% of them singletons. Sequenced: PBMCs. The receptors stem from a woman aged 55-69 years with HTLV-1-associated myelopathy (HAM/TSP).

This clonotype was seen at least ten times. The chain joins TRBV7-2 to TRBJ2-7; the match to TRBD2 covers 8 bases. This CDR3 region has 17 residues. V lost 1 base to trimming and J lost 5 bases; unmatched junction nucleotides: 13. Germline V gives CDR1 SGHTA, CDR2 FQGNSA. The CDR3 nucleotides are TGTGCCAGCAGCTTAGTTCGAGCGACGGGGGGGGTTGACGAGCAGTACTTC. The encoded protein is CASSLVRATGGVDEQYF.

Points on this clonotype: A read error is likely, as this CDR3 ends without the conserved phenylalanine or tryptophan. The chain combines TRBV20-1 with TRBJ1-6, with D possibly matching TRBD1 (6 bases). The V gene's germline CDR1 is DFQATT and CDR2 SNEGSKA (reference sequence). This CDR3 has 14 residues. In DNA, the CDR3 is TGCAGTGCACGAACGGGGGCCTATAATTCACACCTCCACCTT. It specifies CSARTGAYNSHLHL.

This clonotype appeared many times. The rearrangement links TRBV5-1 to TRBJ1-5; TRBD1 aligns across 7 bases. CDR3 length equals 15 residues. Germline CDR1 SGHRS, CDR2 YFSETQ. J lost 4 bases, V lost 5 bases, and 9 bases had no gene match. The CDR3 nucleotides read TGCGCCAGCAGGGCCGGGACAGATACAAATCAGCCCCAGCATTTT. Translated, it gives CASRAGTDTNQPQHF.

This clonotype has at least ten counts. The J gene is TRBJ1-4, the V gene TRBV6-5; 7 bases match TRBD1. V was pared by 5 bases and J by 7 bases, with 13 bases of the junction left unmatched. CDR3 length: 16 residues. Germline CDR1 and CDR2: MNHEY and SVGAGI. CDR3 in amino acids: CASSPGRGRGTEKLFF. CDR3 in DNA: TGTGCCAGCAGTCCTGGCCGTGGCAGGGGGACTGAAAAACTGTTTTTT.

This clonotype was detected ten times or more. The CDR3 coding sequence is TGTGCCAGCAGCTCCGTGGGGGTGAACACTGAAGCTTTCTTT. Its protein product is CASSSVGVNTEAFF. The chain carries TRBV7-8 and TRBJ1-1; D perhaps matches TRBD1 (5 bases). Trimming cost V 4 bases and J 0 bases, with 9 bases left between them. The CDR3 is 14 residues long. Germline loops: CDR1 SGHVS, CDR2 FQNEAQ.

This clonotype was recorded many times. The J gene is TRBJ2-3, the V gene TRBV28, with D perhaps matching TRBD2 (5 bases). The CDR3 extends over 15 amino acids. Deletions cut 1 base from V and 5 bases from J, with 13 bases between. Germline V gene data show CDR1 as MDHEN and CDR2 as SYDVKM. In DNA, the CDR3 is TGTGCCAGCAGTTTATATACCGGGAACGTAGATACGCAGTATTTT. This encodes CASSLYTGNVDTQYF.

This clonotype was recorded at least ten times. V and J are TRBV5-1 and TRBJ2-3; D possibly corresponds to TRBD2 (6 bases). Germline CDR1 reads SGHRS; CDR2 reads YFSETQ. Trimming removed 4 bases at V and 4 bases at J, with 19 bases between. This CDR3 is built from 16 residues. The CDR3 region is CASSALQPGEADTQYF. The DNA for the CDR3 is TGCGCCAGCAGCGCCCTGCAACCGGGAGAGGCAGATACGCAGTATTTT.

Ten or more counts support this clonotype. This chain links TRBV2 with TRBJ2-2, with D maybe TRBD2 (5 bases). The CDR3 is 13 amino acids. Trimming left V 6 bases short and J 4 bases short, with 9 bases between. Germline loops: CDR1 SNHLY, CDR2 FYNNEI. CDR3 sequence (DNA): TGTGCCAGCAGCCCGAGCGGCACCGGGGAGCTGTTTTTT. It translates to CASSPSGTGELFF.

This clonotype has ten or more counts. The chain is built from TRBV7-9 and TRBJ1-6, with 9 bases matching TRBD1. V trimming: 5 bases; J trimming: 4 bases; junction bases outside the gene matches: 6. This CDR3 comprises 16 residues. The germline V gene encodes CDR1 SEHNR and CDR2 FQNEAQ (reference sequence). CDR3 sequence reads: CASSEGQGLYNSPLHF. The CDR3 DNA sequence: TGTGCCAGCAGCGAAGGACAGGGGCTGTATAATTCACCCCTCCACTTT.

The table lists this clonotype with many counts. The gene calls are TRBV27 and TRBJ2-7; no firm D call. Germline CDR1 and CDR2: MNHEY and SMNVEV (reference sequence). Deletions cut 3 bases from V and 3 bases from J, with 15 bases between. The CDR3 is 15 residues long. CDR3 sequence reads: CASSLRLRNDYEQYF. The CDR3 DNA is TGTGCCAGCAGTTTGCGTCTCAGGAACGACTACGAGCAGTACTTC.

Turning to this clonotype: At one boundary the junction diverges from the germline segment, which might be a read error. The genes are TRBV7-6 and TRBJ1-5; 7 bases match TRBD1. Germline values: CDR1 SGHVS, CDR2 FNYEAQ. CDR3 length equals 16 residues. DNA of the CDR3: TGTGCCAGCAGCTTAGGTGCAGGGGGTAGGAATCATCCCCAGCATTTT. This sequence encodes CASSLGAGGRNHPQHF.

This clonotype appeared many times. The gene calls are TRBV10-2 and TRBJ2-3, with 10 bases aligning to TRBD2. V gave up 4 bases and J gave up 1 base; unmatched junction bases: 5. This CDR3 is built from 16 residues. Per the germline V gene, CDR1 is WSHSY and CDR2 is SAAADI. Here the CDR3 DNA reads TGCGCCAGCAGTGGGACTAGCGGTCCTGGCACAGATACGCAGTATTTT. Amino acid sequence: CASSGTSGPGTDTQYF.

This clonotype was detected ten times or more. The V call is TRBV5-4, the J call TRBJ1-2, with D tentatively TRBD1 (5 bases). V gave up 0 bases and J gave up 2 bases, with 8 bases separating them. The germline V gene has CDR1 SGHNT and CDR2 YYREEE (reference sequence). The CDR3 is made up of 14 amino acids. The DNA for the CDR3 is TGTGCCAGCAGCTTGGCAGGGTGGAACTATGGCTACACCTTC. Translating it yields CASSLAGWNYGYTF.

In this sample, this clonotype turned up many times. This sequence joins TRBV12-3 or TRBV12-4 and TRBJ2-3; 7 nucleotides align to TRBD2. Trimming cost V 7 bases and J 4 bases; bases outside gene matches: 8. The CDR3 is made up of 14 amino acids. The CDR3 DNA reads as TGTGCCAGCACCCTAGCGGCGGGGGCAGATACGCAGTATTTT. Amino acid sequence: CASTLAAGADTQYF.

This clonotype was seen ten or more times. Germline and junction disagree at one end, which may indicate a read error. V is TRBV7-7 and J is TRBJ2-1; D is unresolved. Germline values: CDR1 SSHAT, CDR2 FNYEAQ (reference sequence). The CDR3 spans 13 residues. The CDR3 sequence is CASSRNLYNEQFF. DNA for the CDR3: TGTGCTAGCAGCAGAAACCTTTACAATGAGCAGTTCTTC.

This clonotype was counted ten times or more. V and J are TRBV6-5 and TRBJ2-7; TRBD2 aligns across 7 bases. Trimming removed 7 bases from V and 4 bases from J; junction bases left unmatched: 10. The CDR3 extends over 14 amino acids. Germline V gene lookup returns CDR1 MNHEY and CDR2 SVGAGI. CDR3 residues: CASMRDYPSYEQYF. In nucleotides, the CDR3 is TGTGCCAGCATGCGGGACTACCCCTCTTACGAGCAGTACTTC.

In this sample, this clonotype turned up many times. The chain carries TRBV5-6 and TRBJ1-1; tentative D call: TRBD1 (6 bases). Looked up from germline, CDR1 is SGHDT and CDR2 is YYEEEE. The CDR3 covers 13 residues. Between the trimmed V and J ends, which lost 7 bases and 3 bases, there was a span of 13 bases. CDR3 DNA: TGTGCCAGCGTAGCCAGGGGATACACTGAAGCTTTCTTT. This sequence encodes CASVARGYTEAFF.

Many counts were recorded for this clonotype. V and J are TRBV20-1 and TRBJ2-3, with 9 bases that match TRBD2. V dropped 5 bases and J dropped 1; count of bases not matched to a gene: 4. This CDR3 region has 14 residues. Germline CDR1 and CDR2: DFQATT and SNEGSKA (reference sequence). As DNA, the CDR3 is TGCAGTGCTCACAGGACTAGCGGCACAGATACGCAGTATTTT. This codes for CSAHRTSGTDTQYF.